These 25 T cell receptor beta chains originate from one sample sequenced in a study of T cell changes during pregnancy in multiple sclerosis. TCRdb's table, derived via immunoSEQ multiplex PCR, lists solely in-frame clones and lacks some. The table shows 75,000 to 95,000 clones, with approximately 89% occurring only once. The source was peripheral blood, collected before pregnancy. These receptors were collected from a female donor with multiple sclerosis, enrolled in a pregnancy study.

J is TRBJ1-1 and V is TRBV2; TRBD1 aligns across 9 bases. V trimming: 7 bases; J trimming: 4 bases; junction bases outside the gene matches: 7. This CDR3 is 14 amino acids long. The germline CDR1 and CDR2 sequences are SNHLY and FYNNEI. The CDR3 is CASTETGGTTEAFF. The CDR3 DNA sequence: TGTGCCAGCACCGAGACAGGGGGTACCACTGAAGCTTTCTTT.

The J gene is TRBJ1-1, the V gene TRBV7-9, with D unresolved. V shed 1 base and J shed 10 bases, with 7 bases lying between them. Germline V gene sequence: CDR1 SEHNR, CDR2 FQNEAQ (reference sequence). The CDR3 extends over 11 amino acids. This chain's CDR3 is CASSLDELAFF. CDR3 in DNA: TGTGCCAGCAGCTTAGACGAGTTAGCTTTCTTT.

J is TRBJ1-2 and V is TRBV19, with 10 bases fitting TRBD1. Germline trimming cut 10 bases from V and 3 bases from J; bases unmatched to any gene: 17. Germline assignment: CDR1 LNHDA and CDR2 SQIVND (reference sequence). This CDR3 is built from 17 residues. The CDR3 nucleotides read TGTGCCACCTCCTCCGGGACAGGGGACCTCCTTTACTATGGCTACACCTTC. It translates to CATSSGTGDLLYYGYTF.

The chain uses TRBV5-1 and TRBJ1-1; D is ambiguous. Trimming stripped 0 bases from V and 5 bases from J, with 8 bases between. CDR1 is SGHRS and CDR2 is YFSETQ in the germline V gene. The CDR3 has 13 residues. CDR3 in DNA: TGCGCCAGCAGCTTGGTTTACGAGACTGAAGCTTTCTTT. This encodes CASSLVYETEAFF.

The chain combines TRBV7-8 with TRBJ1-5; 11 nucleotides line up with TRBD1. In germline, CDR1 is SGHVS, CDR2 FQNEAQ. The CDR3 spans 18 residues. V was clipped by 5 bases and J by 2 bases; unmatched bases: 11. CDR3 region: CASSAGTGGPNGNQPQHF. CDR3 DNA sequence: TGTGCCAGCAGCGCTGGGACAGGGGGACCAAACGGCAATCAGCCCCAGCATTTT.

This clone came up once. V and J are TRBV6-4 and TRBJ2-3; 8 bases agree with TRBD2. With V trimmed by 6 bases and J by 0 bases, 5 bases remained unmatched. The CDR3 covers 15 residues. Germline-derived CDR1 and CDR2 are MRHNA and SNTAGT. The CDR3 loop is CASRSGGLSTDTQYF. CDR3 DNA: TGTGCCAGCAGGAGCGGGGGCCTAAGCACAGATACGCAGTATTTT.

The CDR3 nucleotides read TGTGCCAGCAGCCCCGATAAAACTAGTCCCTCCACAGATACGCAGTATTTT. Protein product: CASSPDKTSPSTDTQYF. The genes are TRBV27 and TRBJ2-3, with a possible D match to TRBD2 (5 bases). Germline CDR1 reads MNHEY; CDR2 reads SMNVEV (reference sequence). The CDR3 extends over 17 amino acids. The ends were cut back, 6 bases at V and 2 bases at J, with 21 bases in the middle.

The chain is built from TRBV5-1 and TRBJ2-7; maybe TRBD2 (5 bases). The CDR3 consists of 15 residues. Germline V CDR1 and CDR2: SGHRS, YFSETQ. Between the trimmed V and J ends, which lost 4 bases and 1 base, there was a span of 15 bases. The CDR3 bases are TGCGCCAGCAGCCCGGACTGGAGGAATTCCTACGAGCAGTACTTC. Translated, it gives CASSPDWRNSYEQYF.

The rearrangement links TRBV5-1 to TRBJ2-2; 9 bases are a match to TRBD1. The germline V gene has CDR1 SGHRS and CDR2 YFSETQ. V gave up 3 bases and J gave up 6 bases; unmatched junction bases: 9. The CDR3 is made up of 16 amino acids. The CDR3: CASSYPDRGRAGELFF. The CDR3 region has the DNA TGCGCCAGCAGCTACCCGGACAGGGGTCGGGCCGGGGAGCTGTTTTTT. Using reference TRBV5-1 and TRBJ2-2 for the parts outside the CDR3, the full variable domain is KAGVTQTPRYLIKTRGQQVTLSCSPISGHRSVSWYQQTPGQGLQFLFEYFSETQRNKGNFPGRFSGRQFSNSRSEMNVSTLELGDSALYLCASSYPDRGRAGELFFGEGSRLTVL.

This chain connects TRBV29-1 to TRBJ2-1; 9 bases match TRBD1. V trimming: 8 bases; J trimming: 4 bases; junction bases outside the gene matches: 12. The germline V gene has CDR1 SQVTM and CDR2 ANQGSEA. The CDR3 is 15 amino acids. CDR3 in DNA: TGCAGCAAACCACAGGGGGCGAGGAGGTACAATGAGCAGTTCTTC. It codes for CSKPQGARRYNEQFF.

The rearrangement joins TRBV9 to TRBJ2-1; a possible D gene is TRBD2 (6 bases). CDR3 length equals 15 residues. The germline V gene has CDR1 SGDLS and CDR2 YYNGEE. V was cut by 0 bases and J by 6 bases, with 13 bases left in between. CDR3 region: CASSVGGSGANEQFF. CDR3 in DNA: TGTGCCAGCAGCGTAGGGGGTAGCGGAGCCAATGAGCAGTTCTTC.

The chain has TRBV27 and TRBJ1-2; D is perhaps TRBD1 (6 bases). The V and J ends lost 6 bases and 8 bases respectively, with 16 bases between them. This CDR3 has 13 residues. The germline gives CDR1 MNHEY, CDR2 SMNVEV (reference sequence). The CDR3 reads CASSPQGEGGYTF. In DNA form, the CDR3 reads TGTGCCAGCAGCCCACAGGGTGAAGGAGGCTACACCTTC.

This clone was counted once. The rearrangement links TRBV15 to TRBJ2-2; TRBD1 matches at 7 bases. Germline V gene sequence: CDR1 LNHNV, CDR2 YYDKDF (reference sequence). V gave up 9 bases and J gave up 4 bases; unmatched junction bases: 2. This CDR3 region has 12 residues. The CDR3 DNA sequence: TGTGCCACTGGGACAGTCACCGGGGAGCTGTTTTTT. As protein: CATGTVTGELFF.

The CDR3, as DNA: TGTGCCAGCAGCCCGACATCGAACCTCTACGAGCAGTACTTC. Its translation is CASSPTSNLYEQYF. The J gene is TRBJ2-7, the V gene TRBV7-2, with D uncertain. Germline V gene lookup returns CDR1 SGHTA and CDR2 FQGNSA. The V end was cut by 5 bases, the J end by 3 bases, with 14 bases between. This CDR3 has 14 residues.

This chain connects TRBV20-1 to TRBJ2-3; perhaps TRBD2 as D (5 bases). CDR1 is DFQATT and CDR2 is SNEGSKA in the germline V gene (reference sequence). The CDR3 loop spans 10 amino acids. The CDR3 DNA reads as TGCGCCCCCCGGGAAGATACGCAGTATTTT. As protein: CAPREDTQYF.

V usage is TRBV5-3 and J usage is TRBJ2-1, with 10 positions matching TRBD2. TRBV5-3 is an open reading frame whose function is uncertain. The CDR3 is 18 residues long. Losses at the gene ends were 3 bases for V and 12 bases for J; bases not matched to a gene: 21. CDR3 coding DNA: TGTGCCAGAAGCTGGACCAAACCAGCGGGAGGGACCTTACATAGGCAGTTCTTC. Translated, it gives CARSWTKPAGGTLHRQFF.

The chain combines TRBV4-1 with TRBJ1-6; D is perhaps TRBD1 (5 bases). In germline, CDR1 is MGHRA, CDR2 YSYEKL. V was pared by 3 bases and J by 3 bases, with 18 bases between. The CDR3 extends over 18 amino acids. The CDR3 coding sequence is TGCGCCAGCAGCCAGATCGATATGGGACTGAGCTATAATTCACCCCTCCACTTT. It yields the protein CASSQIDMGLSYNSPLHF.

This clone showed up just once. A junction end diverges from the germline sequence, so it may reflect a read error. The CDR3 here is CASGPPAGGVNF. DNA for the CDR3: TGTGCTAGTGGTCCCCCAGCGGGGGGGGTGAATTTT. The chain joins TRBV12-5 to TRBJ1-5; TRBD1 might be the D (5 bases). The CDR3 is 12 residues long. Per the germline V gene, CDR1 is LGHNT and CDR2 is FRNRAP.

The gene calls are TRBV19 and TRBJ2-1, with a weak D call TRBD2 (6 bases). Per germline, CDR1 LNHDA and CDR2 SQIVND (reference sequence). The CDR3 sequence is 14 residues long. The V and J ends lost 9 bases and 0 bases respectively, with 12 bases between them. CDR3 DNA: TGTGCCAGCAGCTTCGGGGGCTCCTACAATGAGCAGTTCTTC. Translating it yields CASSFGGSYNEQFF.

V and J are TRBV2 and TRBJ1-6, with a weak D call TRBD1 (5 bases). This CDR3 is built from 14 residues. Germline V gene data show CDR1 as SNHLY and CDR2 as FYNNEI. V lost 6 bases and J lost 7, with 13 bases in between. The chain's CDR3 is CASSRPGGNSPLHF. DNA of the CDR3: TGTGCCAGCAGCCGACCGGGGGGAAATTCACCCCTCCACTTT.

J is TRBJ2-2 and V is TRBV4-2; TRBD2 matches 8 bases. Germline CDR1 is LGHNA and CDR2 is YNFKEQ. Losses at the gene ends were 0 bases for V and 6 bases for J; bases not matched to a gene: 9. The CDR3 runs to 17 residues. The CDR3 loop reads CASSQDRGGRPSGELFF. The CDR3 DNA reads TGTGCCAGCAGCCAAGATCGCGGCGGGAGGCCATCCGGGGAGCTGTTTTTT.

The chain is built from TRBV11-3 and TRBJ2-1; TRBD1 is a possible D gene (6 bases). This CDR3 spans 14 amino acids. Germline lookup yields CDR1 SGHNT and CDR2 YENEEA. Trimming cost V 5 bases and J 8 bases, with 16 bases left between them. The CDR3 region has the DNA TGTGCCAGCAGCCGACGCCCAGGGGCCGATGAGCAGTTCTTC. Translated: CASSRRPGADEQFF.

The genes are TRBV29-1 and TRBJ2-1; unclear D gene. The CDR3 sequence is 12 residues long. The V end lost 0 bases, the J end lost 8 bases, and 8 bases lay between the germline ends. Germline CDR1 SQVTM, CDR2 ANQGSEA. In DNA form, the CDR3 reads TGCAGCGTTGAAGAACTGAGCTATGAGCAGTTCTTC. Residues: CSVEELSYEQFF.

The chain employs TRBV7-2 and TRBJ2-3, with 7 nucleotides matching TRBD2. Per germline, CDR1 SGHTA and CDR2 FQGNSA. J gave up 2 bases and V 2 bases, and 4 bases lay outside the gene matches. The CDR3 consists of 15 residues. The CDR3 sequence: CASSLRGSDTDTQYF. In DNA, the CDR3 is TGTGCCAGCAGCTTACGCGGGAGCGACACAGATACGCAGTATTTT.

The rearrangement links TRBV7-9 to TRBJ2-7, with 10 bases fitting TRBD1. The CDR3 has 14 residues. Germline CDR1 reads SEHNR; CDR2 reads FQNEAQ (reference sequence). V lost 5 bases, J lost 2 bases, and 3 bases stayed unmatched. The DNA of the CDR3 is TGTGCCAGCAGCGGGGGGACAGGGGCCTACGAGCAGTACTTC. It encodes CASSGGTGAYEQYF.